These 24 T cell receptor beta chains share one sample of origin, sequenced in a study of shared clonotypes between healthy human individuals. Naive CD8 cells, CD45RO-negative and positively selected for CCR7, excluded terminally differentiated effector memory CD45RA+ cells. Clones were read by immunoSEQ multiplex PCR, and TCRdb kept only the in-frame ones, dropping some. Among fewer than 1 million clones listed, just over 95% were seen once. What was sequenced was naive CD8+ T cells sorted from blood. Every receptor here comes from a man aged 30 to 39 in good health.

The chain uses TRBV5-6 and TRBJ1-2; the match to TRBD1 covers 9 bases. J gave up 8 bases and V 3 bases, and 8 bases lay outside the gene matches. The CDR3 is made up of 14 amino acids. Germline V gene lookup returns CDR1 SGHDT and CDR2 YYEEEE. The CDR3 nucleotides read TGTGCCAGCAGCTCGGGGACAGGGCGGGAGGGCTACACCTTC. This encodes CASSSGTGREGYTF.

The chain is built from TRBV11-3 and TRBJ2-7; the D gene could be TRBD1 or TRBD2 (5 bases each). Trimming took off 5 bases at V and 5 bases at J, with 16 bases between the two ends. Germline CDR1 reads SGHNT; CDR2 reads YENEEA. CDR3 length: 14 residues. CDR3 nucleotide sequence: TGTGCCAGCAGCCGACGGGACCTGGGCGACGAGCAGTACTTC. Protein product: CASSRRDLGDEQYF. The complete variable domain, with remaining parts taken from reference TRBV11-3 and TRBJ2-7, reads EAGVVQSPRYKIIEKKQPVAFWCNPISGHNTLYWYLQNLGQGPELLIRYENEEAVDDSQLPKDRFSAERLKGVDSTLKIQPAELGDSAVYLCASSRRDLGDEQYFGPGTRLTVT.

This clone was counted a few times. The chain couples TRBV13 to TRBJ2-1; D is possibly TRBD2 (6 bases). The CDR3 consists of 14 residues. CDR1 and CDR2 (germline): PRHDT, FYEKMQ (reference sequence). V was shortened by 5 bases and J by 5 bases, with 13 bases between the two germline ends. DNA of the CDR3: TGTGCCAGCAGCCCTCCGACTAGTGACAATGAGCAGTTCTTC. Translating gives CASSPPTSDNEQFF.

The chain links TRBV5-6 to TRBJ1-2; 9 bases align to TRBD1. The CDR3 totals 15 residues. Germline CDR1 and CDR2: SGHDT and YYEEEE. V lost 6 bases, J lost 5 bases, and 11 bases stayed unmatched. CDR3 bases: TGTGCCAGCATTCAAGGGACAGGGTCTGGGTATGGCTACACCTTC. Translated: CASIQGTGSGYGYTF.

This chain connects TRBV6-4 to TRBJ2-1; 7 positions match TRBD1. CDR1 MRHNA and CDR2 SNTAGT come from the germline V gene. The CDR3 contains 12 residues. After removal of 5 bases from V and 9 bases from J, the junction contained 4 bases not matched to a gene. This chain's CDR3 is CASSPGGSEQFF. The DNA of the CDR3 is TGTGCCAGCAGTCCAGGGGGAAGTGAGCAGTTCTTC.

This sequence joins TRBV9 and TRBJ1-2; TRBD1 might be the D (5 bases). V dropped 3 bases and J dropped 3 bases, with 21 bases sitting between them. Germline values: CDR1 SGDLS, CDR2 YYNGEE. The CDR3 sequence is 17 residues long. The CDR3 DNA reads TGTGCCAGCAGCGAGGGCCCCGACAGTCAAAGGTACTATGGCTACACCTTC. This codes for CASSEGPDSQRYYGYTF.

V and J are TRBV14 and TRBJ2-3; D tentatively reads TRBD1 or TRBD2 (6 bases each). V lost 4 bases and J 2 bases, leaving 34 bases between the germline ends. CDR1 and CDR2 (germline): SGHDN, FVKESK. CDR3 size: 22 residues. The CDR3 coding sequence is TGTGCCAGCAGCCCGGGACCCCCCATGGGGGGAGCCGGAGGGGGGTACACAGATACGCAGTATTTT. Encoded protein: CASSPGPPMGGAGGGYTDTQYF.

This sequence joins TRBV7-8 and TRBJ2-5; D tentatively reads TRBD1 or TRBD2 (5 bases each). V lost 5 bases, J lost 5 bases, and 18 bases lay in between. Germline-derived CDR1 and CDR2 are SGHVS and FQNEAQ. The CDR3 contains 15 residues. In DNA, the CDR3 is TGTGCCAGCAGCGAAACGGGACGGAAGAGCGAGACCCAGTACTTC. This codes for CASSETGRKSETQYF.

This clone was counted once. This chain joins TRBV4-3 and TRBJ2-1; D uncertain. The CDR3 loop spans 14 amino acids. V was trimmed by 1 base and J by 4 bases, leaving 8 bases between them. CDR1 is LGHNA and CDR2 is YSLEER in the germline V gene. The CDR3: CASSQGGDYNEQFF. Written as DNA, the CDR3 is TGCGCCAGCAGCCAAGGAGGAGATTACAATGAGCAGTTCTTC.

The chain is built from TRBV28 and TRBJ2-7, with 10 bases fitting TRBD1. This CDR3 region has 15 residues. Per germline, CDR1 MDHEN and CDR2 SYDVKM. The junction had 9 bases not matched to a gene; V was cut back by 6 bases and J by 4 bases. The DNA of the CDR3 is TGTGCCAGCAGAGAAAAAGACAGGGGGCATTACGAGCAGTACTTC. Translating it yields CASREKDRGHYEQYF.

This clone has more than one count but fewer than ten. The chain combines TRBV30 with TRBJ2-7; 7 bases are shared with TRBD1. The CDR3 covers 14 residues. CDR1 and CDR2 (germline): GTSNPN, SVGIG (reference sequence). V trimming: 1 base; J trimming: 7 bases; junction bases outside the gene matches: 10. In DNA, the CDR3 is TGTGCCTGGAGTGCAGGGGCGGCGACAGGGGAGCAGTACTTC. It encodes CAWSAGAATGEQYF.

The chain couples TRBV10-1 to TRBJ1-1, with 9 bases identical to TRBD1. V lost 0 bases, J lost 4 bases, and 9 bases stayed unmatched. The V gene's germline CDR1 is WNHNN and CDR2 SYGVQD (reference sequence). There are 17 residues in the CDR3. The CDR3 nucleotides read TGCGCCAGCAGTGAGTCCCCCAGGACAGGGGTTTTCACTGAAGCTTTCTTT. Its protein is CASSESPRTGVFTEAFF.

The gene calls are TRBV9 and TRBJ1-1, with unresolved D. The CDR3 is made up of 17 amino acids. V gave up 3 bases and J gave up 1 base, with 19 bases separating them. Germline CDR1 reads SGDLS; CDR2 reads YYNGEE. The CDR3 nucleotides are TGTGCCAGCAGCGCCAAATCACGGATTGACCAGAACACTGAAGCTTTCTTT. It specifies CASSAKSRIDQNTEAFF.

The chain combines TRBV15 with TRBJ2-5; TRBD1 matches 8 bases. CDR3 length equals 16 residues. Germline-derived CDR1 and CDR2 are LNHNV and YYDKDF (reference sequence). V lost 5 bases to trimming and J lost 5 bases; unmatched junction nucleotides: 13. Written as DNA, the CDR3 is TGTGCCACCAGCGGGATACAGGGGGTTTTAGGCGAGACCCAGTACTTC. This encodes CATSGIQGVLGETQYF.

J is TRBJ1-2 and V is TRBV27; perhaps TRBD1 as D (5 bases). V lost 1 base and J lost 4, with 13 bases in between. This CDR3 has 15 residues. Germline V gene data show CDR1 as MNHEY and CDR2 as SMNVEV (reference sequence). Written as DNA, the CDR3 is TGTGCCAGCAGTTTATTTTGGGGCGCCAGCTATGGCTACACCTTC. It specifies CASSLFWGASYGYTF.

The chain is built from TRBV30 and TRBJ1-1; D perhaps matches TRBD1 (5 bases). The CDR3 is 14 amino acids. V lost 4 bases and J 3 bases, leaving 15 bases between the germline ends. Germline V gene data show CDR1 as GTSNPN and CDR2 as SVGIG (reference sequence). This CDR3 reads CAWTAGVGYTEAFF. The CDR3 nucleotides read TGTGCCTGGACAGCGGGGGTCGGATACACTGAAGCTTTCTTT.

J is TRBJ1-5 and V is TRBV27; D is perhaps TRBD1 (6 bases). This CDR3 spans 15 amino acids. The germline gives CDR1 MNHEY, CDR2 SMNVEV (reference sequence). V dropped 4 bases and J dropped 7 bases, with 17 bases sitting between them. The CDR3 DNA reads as TGTGCCAGCAGTTCTTCCAGAGGGGGAGGACAGCCCCAGCATTTT. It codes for CASSSSRGGGQPQHF.

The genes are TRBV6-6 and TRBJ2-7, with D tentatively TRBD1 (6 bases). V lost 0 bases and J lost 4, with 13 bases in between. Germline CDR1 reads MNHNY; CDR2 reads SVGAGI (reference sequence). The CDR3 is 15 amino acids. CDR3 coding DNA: TGTGCCAGCAGTTACTCGAACAGGGCCGGGTACGAGCAGTACTTC. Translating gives CASSYSNRAGYEQYF.

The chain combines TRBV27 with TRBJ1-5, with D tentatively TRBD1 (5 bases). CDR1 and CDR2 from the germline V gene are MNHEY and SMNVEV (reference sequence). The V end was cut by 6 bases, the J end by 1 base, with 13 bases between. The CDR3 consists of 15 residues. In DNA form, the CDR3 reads TGTGCCAGCAGCATCCGGGGCAGGAGCAATCAGCCCCAGCATTTT. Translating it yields CASSIRGRSNQPQHF.

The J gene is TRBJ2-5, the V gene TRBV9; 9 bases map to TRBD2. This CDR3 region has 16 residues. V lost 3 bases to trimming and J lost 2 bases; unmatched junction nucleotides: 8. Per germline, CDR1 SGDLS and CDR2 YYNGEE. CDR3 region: CASSALLAGTQETQYF. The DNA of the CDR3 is TGTGCCAGCAGCGCCCTCCTAGCGGGGACACAAGAGACCCAGTACTTC.

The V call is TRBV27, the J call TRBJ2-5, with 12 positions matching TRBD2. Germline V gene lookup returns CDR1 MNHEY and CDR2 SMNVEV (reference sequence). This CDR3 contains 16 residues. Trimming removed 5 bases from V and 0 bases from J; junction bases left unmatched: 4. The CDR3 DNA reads TGTGCCAGCAGTGCCGGACTAGCGGGGAACCAAGAGACCCAGTACTTC. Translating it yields CASSAGLAGNQETQYF.

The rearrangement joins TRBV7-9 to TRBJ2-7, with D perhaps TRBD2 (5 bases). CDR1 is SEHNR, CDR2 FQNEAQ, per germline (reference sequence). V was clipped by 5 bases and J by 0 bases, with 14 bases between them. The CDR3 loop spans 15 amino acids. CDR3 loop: CASSPRGLGSYEQYF. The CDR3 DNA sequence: TGTGCCAGCAGCCCCCGCGGGCTCGGCTCCTACGAGCAGTACTTC.

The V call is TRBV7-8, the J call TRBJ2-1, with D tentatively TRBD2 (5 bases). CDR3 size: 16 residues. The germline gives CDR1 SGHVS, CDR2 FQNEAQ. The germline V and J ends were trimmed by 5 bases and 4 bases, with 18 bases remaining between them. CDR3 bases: TGTGCCAGCAGCCCCACCCACCGGACTGGATACAATGAGCAGTTCTTC. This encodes CASSPTHRTGYNEQFF.

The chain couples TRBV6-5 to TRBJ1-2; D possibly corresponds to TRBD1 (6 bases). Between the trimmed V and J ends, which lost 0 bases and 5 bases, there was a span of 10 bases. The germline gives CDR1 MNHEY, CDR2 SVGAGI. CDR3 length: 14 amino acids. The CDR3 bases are TGTGCCAGCAGTTACTCAGGACAGTTGTATGGCTACACCTTC. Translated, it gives CASSYSGQLYGYTF.